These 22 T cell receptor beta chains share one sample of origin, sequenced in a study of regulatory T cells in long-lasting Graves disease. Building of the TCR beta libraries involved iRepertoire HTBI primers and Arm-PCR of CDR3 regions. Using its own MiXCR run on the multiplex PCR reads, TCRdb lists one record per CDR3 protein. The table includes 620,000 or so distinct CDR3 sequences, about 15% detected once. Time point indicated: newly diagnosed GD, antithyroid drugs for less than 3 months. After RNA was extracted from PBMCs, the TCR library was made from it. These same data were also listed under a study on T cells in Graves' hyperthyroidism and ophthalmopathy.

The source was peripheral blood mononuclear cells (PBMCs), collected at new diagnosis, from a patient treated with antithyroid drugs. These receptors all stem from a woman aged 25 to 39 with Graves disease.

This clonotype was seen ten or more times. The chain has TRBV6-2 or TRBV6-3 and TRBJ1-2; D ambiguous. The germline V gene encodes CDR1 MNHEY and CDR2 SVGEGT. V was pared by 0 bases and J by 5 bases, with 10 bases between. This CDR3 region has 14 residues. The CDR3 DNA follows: TGTGCCAGCAGTTACTCACAGCGAGGGTATGGCTACACCTTC. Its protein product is CASSYSQRGYGYTF.

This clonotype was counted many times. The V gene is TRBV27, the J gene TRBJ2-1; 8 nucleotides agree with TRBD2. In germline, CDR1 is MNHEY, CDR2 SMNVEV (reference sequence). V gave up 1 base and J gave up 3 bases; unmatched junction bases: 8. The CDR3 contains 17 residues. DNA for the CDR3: TGTGCCAGCAGTTTATGGGGTAGCGGGGACTTCTACAATGAGCAGTTCTTC. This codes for CASSLWGSGDFYNEQFF.

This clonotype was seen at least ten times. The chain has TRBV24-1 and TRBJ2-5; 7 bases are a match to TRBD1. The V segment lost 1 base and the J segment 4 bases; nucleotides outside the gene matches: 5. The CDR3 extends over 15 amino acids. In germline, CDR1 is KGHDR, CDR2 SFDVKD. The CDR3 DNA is TGTGCCACCAGTGATTTTTCAGGACAGGCAGAGACCCAGTACTTC. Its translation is CATSDFSGQAETQYF.

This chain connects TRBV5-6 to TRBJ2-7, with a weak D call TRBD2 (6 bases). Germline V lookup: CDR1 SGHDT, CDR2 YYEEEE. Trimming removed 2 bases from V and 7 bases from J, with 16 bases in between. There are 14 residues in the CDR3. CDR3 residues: CASSLSGGTGEQYF. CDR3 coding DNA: TGTGCCAGCAGCTTAAGTGGCGGGACGGGTGAGCAGTACTTC.

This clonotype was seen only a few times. In nucleotides, the CDR3 is TGTGCCAGCAGTACGGCGGGAGGCACCTACGAGCAGTACTTC. Amino acids: CASSTAGGTYEQYF. The gene calls are TRBV6-1 and TRBJ2-7; 8 bases agree with TRBD2. Germline values: CDR1 MNHNS, CDR2 SASEGT. The V gene end was trimmed by 5 bases and the J gene end by 2 bases; junction bases not matched to a gene: 5. The CDR3 is 14 amino acids.

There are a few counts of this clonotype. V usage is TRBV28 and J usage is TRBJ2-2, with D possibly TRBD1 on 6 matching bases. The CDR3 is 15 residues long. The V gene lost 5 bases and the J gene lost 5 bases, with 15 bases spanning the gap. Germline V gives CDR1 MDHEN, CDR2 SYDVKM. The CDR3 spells CASSPFSQGTGELFF. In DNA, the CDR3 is TGTGCCAGCAGTCCGTTTTCACAGGGTACCGGGGAGCTGTTTTTT.

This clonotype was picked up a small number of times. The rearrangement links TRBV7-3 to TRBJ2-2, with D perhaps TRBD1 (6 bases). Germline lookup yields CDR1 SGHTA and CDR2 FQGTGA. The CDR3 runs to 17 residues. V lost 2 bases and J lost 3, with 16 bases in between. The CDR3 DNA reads TGTGCCAGCAGCTTAGTCTCCTGGGGGCCGGACACCGGGGAGCTGTTTTTT. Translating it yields CASSLVSWGPDTGELFF.

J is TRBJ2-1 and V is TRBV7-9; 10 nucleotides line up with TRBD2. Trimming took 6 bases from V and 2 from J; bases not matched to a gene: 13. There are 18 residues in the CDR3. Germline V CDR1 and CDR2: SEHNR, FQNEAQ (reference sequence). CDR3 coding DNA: TGTGCCAGCAGTCGAATGGTAGCGGGAGGTCTAGCCTACAATGAGCAGTTCTTC. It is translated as CASSRMVAGGLAYNEQFF.

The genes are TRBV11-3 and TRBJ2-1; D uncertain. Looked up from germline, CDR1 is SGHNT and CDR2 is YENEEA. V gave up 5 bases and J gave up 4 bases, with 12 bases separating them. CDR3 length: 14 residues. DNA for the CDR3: TGTGCCAGCAGCCCCCTCGGAAGGTACAATGAGCAGTTCTTC. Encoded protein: CASSPLGRYNEQFF.

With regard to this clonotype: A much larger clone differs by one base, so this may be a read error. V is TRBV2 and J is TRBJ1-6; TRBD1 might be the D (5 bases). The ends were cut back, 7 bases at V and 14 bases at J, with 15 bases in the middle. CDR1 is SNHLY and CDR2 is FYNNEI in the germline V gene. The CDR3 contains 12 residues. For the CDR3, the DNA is TGTGCCAGCACAGGGTTAAACTCATCCCTCCACTTT. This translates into CASTGLNSSLHF.

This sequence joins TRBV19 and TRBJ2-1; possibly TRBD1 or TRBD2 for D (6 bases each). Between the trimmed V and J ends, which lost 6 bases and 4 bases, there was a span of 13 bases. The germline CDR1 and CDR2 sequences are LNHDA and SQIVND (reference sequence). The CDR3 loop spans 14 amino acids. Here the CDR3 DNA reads TGTGCCAGTAGGGGGGCTAGCGTGTACAATGAGCAGTTCTTC. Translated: CASRGASVYNEQFF.

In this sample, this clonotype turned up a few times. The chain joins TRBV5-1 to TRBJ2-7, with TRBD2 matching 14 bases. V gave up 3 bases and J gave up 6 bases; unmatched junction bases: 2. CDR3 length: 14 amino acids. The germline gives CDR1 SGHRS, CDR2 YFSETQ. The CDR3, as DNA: TGCGCCAGCAGCTCGACTAGCGGGAGGGTCGAGCAGTACTTC. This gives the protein CASSSTSGRVEQYF.

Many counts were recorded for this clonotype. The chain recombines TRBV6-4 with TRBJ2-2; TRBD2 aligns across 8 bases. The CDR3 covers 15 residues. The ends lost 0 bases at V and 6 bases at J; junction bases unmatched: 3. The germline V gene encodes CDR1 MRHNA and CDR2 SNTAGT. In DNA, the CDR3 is TGTGCCAGCAGTGACTCCAGCGGGAGCGCCGGGGAGCTGTTTTTT. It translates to CASSDSSGSAGELFF.

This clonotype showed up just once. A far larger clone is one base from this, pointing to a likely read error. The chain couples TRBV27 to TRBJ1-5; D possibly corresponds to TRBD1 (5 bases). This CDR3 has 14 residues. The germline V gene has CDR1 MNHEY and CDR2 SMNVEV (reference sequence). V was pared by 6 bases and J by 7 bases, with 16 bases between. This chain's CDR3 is CASSQGVPGQPQHF. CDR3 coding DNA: TGTGCCAGCAGCCAGGGCGTACCAGGGCAGCCCCAGCATTTT.

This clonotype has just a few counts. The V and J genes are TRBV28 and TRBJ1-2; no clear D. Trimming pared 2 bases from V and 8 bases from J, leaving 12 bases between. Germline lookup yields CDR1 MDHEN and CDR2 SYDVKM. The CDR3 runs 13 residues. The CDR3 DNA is TGTGCCAGCAGTTTAATCGGGATTGGGGGCTACACCTTC. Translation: CASSLIGIGGYTF.

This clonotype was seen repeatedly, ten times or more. The DNA of the CDR3 is TGTGCCAGTGGGGTTAGCGGCAGCACAGATACGCAGTATTTT. Translation: CASGVSGSTDTQYF. The J gene is TRBJ2-3, the V gene TRBV19, with D possibly being TRBD2 (6 bases). The CDR3 is 14 amino acids. Looked up from germline, CDR1 is LNHDA and CDR2 is SQIVND (reference sequence). V was trimmed by 8 bases and J by 0 bases, leaving 12 bases between them.

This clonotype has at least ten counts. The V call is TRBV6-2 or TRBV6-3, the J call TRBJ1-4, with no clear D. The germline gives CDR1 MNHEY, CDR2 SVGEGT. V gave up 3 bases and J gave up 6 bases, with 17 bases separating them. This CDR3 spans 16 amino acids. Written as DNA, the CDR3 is TGTGCCAGCAGTTATCCGGGAGACGCCAATTATGAAAAACTGTTTTTT. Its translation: CASSYPGDANYEKLFF.

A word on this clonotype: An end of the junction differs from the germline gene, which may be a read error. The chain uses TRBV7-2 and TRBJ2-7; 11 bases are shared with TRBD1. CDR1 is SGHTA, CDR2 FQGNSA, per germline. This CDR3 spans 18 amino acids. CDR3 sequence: CANSSGTGGIQAPYEQYF. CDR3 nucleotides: TGTGCCAACAGCTCCGGGACAGGGGGTATTCAGGCCCCCTACGAGCAGTACTTC. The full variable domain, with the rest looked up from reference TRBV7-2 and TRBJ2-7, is GAGVSQSPSNKVTEKGKDVELRCDPISGHTALYWYRQSLGQGLEFLIYFQGNSAPDKSGLPSDRFSAERTGGSVSTLTIQRTQQEDSAVYLCANSSGTGGIQAPYEQYFGPGTRLTVT.

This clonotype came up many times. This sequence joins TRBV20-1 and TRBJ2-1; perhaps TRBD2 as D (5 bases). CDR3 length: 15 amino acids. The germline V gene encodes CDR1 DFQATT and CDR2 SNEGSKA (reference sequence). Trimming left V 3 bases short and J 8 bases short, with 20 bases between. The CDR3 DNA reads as TGCAGTGCTAGTCTATCGGGGAAACGGAGCTATGAGCAGTTCTTC. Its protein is CSASLSGKRSYEQFF.

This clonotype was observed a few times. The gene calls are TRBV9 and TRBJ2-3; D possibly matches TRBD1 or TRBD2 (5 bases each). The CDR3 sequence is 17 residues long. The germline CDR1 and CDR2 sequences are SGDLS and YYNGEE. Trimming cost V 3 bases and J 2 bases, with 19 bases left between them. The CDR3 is CASSAHPGPPPTDTQYF. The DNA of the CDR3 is TGTGCCAGCAGCGCCCATCCGGGACCCCCCCCCACAGATACGCAGTATTTT.

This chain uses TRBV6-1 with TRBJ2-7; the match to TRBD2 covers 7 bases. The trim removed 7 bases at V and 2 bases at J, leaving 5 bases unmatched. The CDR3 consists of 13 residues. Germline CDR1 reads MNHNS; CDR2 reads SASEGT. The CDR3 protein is CASTGRGAYEQYF. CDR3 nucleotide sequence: TGTGCCAGCACAGGTCGGGGGGCCTACGAGCAGTACTTC.

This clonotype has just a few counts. CDR3 in amino acids: CSARGDVAYEQYF. CDR3 sequence (DNA): TGCAGTGCTAGAGGGGACGTAGCCTACGAGCAGTACTTC. The gene calls are TRBV20-1 and TRBJ2-7; possibly TRBD1 or TRBD2 for D (5 bases each). The CDR3 spans 13 residues. Germline loops: CDR1 DFQATT, CDR2 SNEGSKA (reference sequence). Trimming pared 1 base from V and 2 bases from J, leaving 9 bases between.